A single sample gave rise to the 4 T cell receptor beta chains below, sequenced in a study of shared clonotypes between healthy human individuals. The assay was immunoSEQ multiplex PCR, and TCRdb's table has in-frame clones only and misses some. The sample lists approximately 2,200,000 clones; approximately 94% were seen once. Naive CD8 cells lacked CD45RO, underwent positive selection for CCR7 and left out terminally differentiated effector memory CD45RA+ cells. The specimen was naive CD8+ T cells from PBMCs. The receptors here all came from a man between 18 and 29 years old in good health. Some clones in this sample may be carry-over from other donors' samples.

J is TRBJ2-2 and V is TRBV7-9; D not certain. Germline values: CDR1 SEHNR, CDR2 FQNEAQ (reference sequence). V dropped 3 bases and J dropped 0 bases, with 11 bases sitting between them. This CDR3 region has 16 residues. DNA of the CDR3: TGTGCCAGCAGCTTCTTCATCGGCGCGAACACCGGGGAGCTGTTTTTT. Amino acids: CASSFFIGANTGELFF.

V gene TRBV27 combines with J gene TRBJ2-1; tentatively, D is TRBD2 (6 bases). V shed 6 bases and J shed 9 bases, with 27 bases lying between them. The CDR3 has 17 residues. Per germline, CDR1 MNHEY and CDR2 SMNVEV (reference sequence). The CDR3: CASSHTRVTGAAGEQFF. The CDR3 DNA reads as TGTGCCAGCAGCCACACGAGGGTGACGGGAGCGGCTGGTGAGCAGTTCTTC.

The J gene is TRBJ2-1, the V gene TRBV7-9, with TRBD2 identical over 9 bases. The CDR3 covers 14 residues. Looked up from germline, CDR1 is SEHNR and CDR2 is FQNEAQ (reference sequence). Trimming at V came to 3 bases and at J to 5 bases, leaving 2 bases not matched to a gene. CDR3 sequence reads: CASSFPSGNNEQFF. Here the CDR3 DNA reads TGTGCCAGCAGCTTTCCTAGCGGGAACAATGAGCAGTTCTTC.

The CDR3 sequence: CASSHGQANQPQHF. CDR3 DNA: TGTGCCAGCAGCCATGGCCAGGCAAATCAGCCCCAGCATTTT. V gene TRBV7-2 combines with J gene TRBJ1-5; D is ambiguous. Germline V CDR1 and CDR2: SGHTA, FQGNSA. V was shortened by 5 bases and J by 4 bases, with 12 bases between the two germline ends. CDR3 length: 14 amino acids.